This passage covers 13 T cell receptor beta chains from one sample sequenced in a study of shared clonotypes between healthy human individuals. Some clones are missing from TCRdb's copy, which holds only in-frame ones; the method was immunoSEQ multiplex PCR. The table lists approximately 1,000,000 clones, around three quarters of them singletons, with approximately 0.9% in the top ten. Material for sequencing was memory CD4+ T cells from PBMCs. Sample subset: CD45RA-negative fraction. The receptors shown here come from a man between 18 and 29 years old in good health. Some clones in this sample may be carry-over from other donors' samples.

This clone appeared once. This sequence joins TRBV6-6 and TRBJ1-2; D unclear. CDR3 length equals 12 residues. The V gene's germline CDR1 is MNHNY and CDR2 SVGAGI (reference sequence). V was pared by 5 bases and J by 4 bases, with 8 bases between. The CDR3 sequence: CASSAGLYGYTF. In nucleotides, the CDR3 is TGTGCCAGCAGTGCAGGACTCTATGGCTACACCTTC.

This chain connects TRBV13 to TRBJ2-5; 11 positions match TRBD2. V gave up 4 bases and J gave up 5 bases; unmatched junction bases: 18. This CDR3 spans 19 amino acids. Germline assignment: CDR1 PRHDT and CDR2 FYEKMQ (reference sequence). The CDR3: CASSSLGLGLAGGSETQYF. The DNA of the CDR3 is TGTGCCAGCAGCTCCCTCGGATTAGGGTTAGCGGGAGGGTCGGAGACCCAGTACTTC. Together with reference TRBV13 and TRBJ2-5, the CDR3 gives the full variable domain: AAGVIQSPRHLIKEKRETATLKCYPIPRHDTVYWYQQGPGQDPQFLISFYEKMQSDKGSIPDRFSAQQFSDYHSELNMSSLELGDSALYFCASSSLGLGLAGGSETQYFGPGTRLLVL.

This clone was seen a few times. This rearrangement joins TRBV9 to TRBJ1-4, with TRBD1 as a possible D gene (5 bases). V was shortened by 5 bases and J by 8 bases, with 13 bases between the two germline ends. CDR3 length: 13 amino acids. Germline V gene lookup returns CDR1 SGDLS and CDR2 YYNGEE. The CDR3: CASSRGPGEKLFF. The CDR3 DNA reads as TGTGCCAGCAGTCGGGGACCAGGGGAAAAACTGTTTTTT.

The chain joins TRBV18 to TRBJ1-3; tentatively, D is TRBD1 (5 bases). V lost 6 bases to trimming and J lost 1 base, with 16 bases between them. The CDR3 is 16 amino acids. The germline V gene encodes CDR1 KGHSH and CDR2 LQKENI. DNA of the CDR3: TGTGCCAGCTCGCAGACTGTTCAGGGATCTGGAAACACCATATATTTT. This translates into CASSQTVQGSGNTIYF.

The chain has TRBV11-1 and TRBJ2-1, with TRBD2 matching over 15 bases. The V gene's germline CDR1 is SGHAT and CDR2 FQDESV (reference sequence). The junction had 4 bases not matched to a gene; V was cut back by 8 bases and J by 5 bases. This CDR3 is built from 15 residues. The CDR3 sequence: CASRTSGRGNNEQFF. The CDR3 DNA sequence: TGTGCCAGCCGGACTAGCGGGAGGGGCAACAATGAGCAGTTCTTC. Supplemented by reference TRBV11-1 and TRBJ2-1, the full variable domain reads EAEVAQSPRYKITEKSQAVAFWCDPISGHATLYWYRQILGQGPELLVQFQDESVVDDSQLPKDRFSAERLKGVDSTLKIQPAELGDSAMYLCASRTSGRGNNEQFFGPGTRLTVL.

The chain carries TRBV29-1 and TRBJ1-1; D gene unclear. Per the germline V gene, CDR1 is SQVTM and CDR2 is ANQGSEA. This CDR3 has 12 residues. V dropped 7 bases and J dropped 5 bases, with 14 bases sitting between them. The CDR3 nucleotides read TGCAGCGGATATGAGGTGGGGACTGAAGCTTTCTTT. Translation: CSGYEVGTEAFF.

The chain uses TRBV6-4 and TRBJ1-5, with unresolved D. The V end lost 6 bases, the J end lost 4 bases, and 16 bases lay between the germline ends. The V gene's germline CDR1 is MRHNA and CDR2 SNTAGT. The CDR3 contains 15 residues. CDR3 protein: CASSPNGVGNQPQHF. The CDR3 DNA reads TGTGCCAGCAGCCCCAACGGCGTGGGGAATCAGCCCCAGCATTTT.

J is TRBJ1-1 and V is TRBV6-1; 7 bases agree with TRBD1. J gave up 1 base and V 9 bases, and 5 bases lay outside the gene matches. In germline, CDR1 is MNHNS, CDR2 SASEGT. The CDR3 totals 13 residues. The CDR3 sequence is CASRQGRNTEAFF. Here the CDR3 DNA reads TGTGCCAGTCGACAGGGAAGGAACACTGAAGCTTTCTTT.

A note on this clone: Additional DNA sequences in this sample encode the identical CDR3. This rearrangement joins TRBV2 to TRBJ2-7; D unclear. This CDR3 comprises 13 residues. Germline V gene sequence: CDR1 SNHLY, CDR2 FYNNEI. Trimming shortened V by 7 bases and J by 3 bases, and 13 bases separated the two germline ends. CDR3 DNA: TGTGCCAGCACCGGTGGGTTGGACTACGAGCAGTACTTC. Protein product: CASTGGLDYEQYF.

This chain connects TRBV5-4 to TRBJ2-3, with D perhaps matching TRBD1 (5 bases). The germline V gene has CDR1 SGHNT and CDR2 YYREEE (reference sequence). Deletions cut 0 bases from V and 1 base from J, with 9 bases between. This CDR3 comprises 15 residues. The CDR3 coding sequence is TGTGCCAGCAGCTTGGCCAAGACAGGCACAGATACGCAGTATTTT. This translates into CASSLAKTGTDTQYF.

The chain combines TRBV2 with TRBJ2-7; D might be TRBD1 (5 bases). The CDR3 totals 14 residues. Germline V lookup: CDR1 SNHLY, CDR2 FYNNEI. The germline V and J ends were trimmed by 5 bases and 4 bases, with 15 bases remaining between them. CDR3 bases: TGTGCCAGCAGTAAACTTTCGACAGCGTACGAGCAGTACTTC. It translates to CASSKLSTAYEQYF.

The chain couples TRBV7-9 to TRBJ2-1; no definite D call. Trimming cost V 5 bases and J 5 bases, with 7 bases left between them. There are 12 residues in the CDR3. Germline V CDR1 and CDR2: SEHNR, FQNEAQ (reference sequence). The CDR3 DNA is TGTGCCAGCAGCCCACAGAACAATGAGCAGTTCTTC. This translates into CASSPQNNEQFF.

This rearrangement joins TRBV11-2 to TRBJ2-5; 8 bases are shared with TRBD1. Per the germline V gene, CDR1 is SGHAT and CDR2 is FQNNGV. The CDR3 is 15 residues long. The trim removed 0 bases at V and 2 bases at J, leaving 2 bases unmatched. CDR3 bases: TGTGCCAGCAGCTTAGACGGGACAGGACAAGAGACCCAGTACTTC. Its protein product is CASSLDGTGQETQYF.